This TCR beta chain is from a study of T cell responses to AZD1222 COVID-19 vaccine (dated by TCRdb to the early 2020s). Notes on the research overall: AZD1222 recipients whose second dose came at about 4 weeks and those whose second dose came at about 12 weeks were combined into one group, since spike-specific TCR depth and breadth did not differ between the two schedules. TCR sequencing covered fewer than 250 trial participants: 200 to 220 given two doses of AZD1222 and 26 given two doses of MenACWY control vaccine. Trial participants were enrolled by age into 18-55, 56-69 and 70-plus year subgroups, with roughly 150, 30 and 60 TCR-sequenced participants respectively. General study outcomes and caveats: CD4 TCRs associated with the vaccine covered the entire spike protein, and the dominant responses were in regions 160-218 and 743-854. Spike-specific TCR breadth and depth rose significantly after two AZD1222 doses compared with day 0 and with MenACWY recipients. In the small 56-69-year group, the increase in depth fell short of significance, most likely because of low power. Only a handful of AZD1222 recipients were SARS-CoV-2 seropositive at baseline, limiting conclusions about previously exposed vaccinees. Most participants were white British and females outnumbered males, and the authors suggested that clonal diversity may have been underestimated. Because no day 14 peak-response samples were available, the repertoires could be characterized only after the peak T cell response. Nearly half of unique spike-specific TCRs reportedly recognized epitopes outside regions mutated in the B.1.351 and B.1.1.7 variants.

In light of the paper, this sample's time point label describes: baseline before first vaccination. The vaccinee samples were drawn from two UK trials, COV001 and COV002, one of which was a single-blind randomized controlled phase 2/3 trial testing AZD1222 (ChAdOx1 nCoV-19) in healthy adults. For TCRbeta chain sequencing, PBMC samples from trial participants were taken at day 0 and at day 28 after the second dose. Notes on this clone: Its specific antigen is unknown. No qualities accompany the bases; no much larger clone lies one base away.

The CDR3 regions of human TCRbeta chains were subjected to immunosequencing. Turning to the authors' computational methods: Repertoire TCRs were checked for matches against a reference library of SARS-CoV-2-specific TCRs that had been generated using the MIRA antigen-specificity platform. Breadth was defined as the fraction of unique TCRs that were SARS-CoV-2-associated. Depth was defined as the fraction of total T cells that were SARS-CoV-2-associated. Using the MIRA data, every spike-specific TCR was mapped to the spike region that the TCR reacted to and assigned to either a CD4 or a CD8 class. Log10-transformed breadth and depth values were compared by one-way ANOVA with Sidak's multiple comparisons tests. Not all clones reach the TCRdb copy of this immuneACCESS table, which keeps in-frame sequences only. Checked studies attribute under half of the gap to unresolved V genes and leave the rest unexplained. V and J calls and clone size are copied from that table; D and trimming were computed from the DNA. In this sample the table shows 150,000 or so clones, about 88% of which occur a single time. The ten biggest clones cover roughly 4.7% of the sample.

This specimen was peripheral blood, taken on day 0 of AZD1222 vaccination. The source of this sequence is an adult in good health.

Read as DNA, the sequence is TGTGCCAGCAGTTTGTCCAAAAAAACCTATGGCTACACCTTC. Translated, this is CASSLSKKTYGYTF. Rearrangement joined TRBV28 to TRBJ1-2; the D gene assignment is ambiguous. Relative to germline, V is 3 bases shorter and J is 4 bases shorter, with 12 bases between their ends. From its cysteine to its phenylalanine, the CDR3 spans 14 amino acids. Only the CDR3 DNA is retained, 42 bases long and in frame from the first base. Via the germline V gene, CDR1 is MDHEN and CDR2 SYDVKM.